These 30 T cell receptor beta chains share one sample of origin, sequenced in a study of T cell repertoires and HLA-DP antigens. Some clones are missing from TCRdb's copy, which holds only in-frame ones; the method was immunoSEQ multiplex PCR. The sample holds fewer than 75,000 clones, roughly 78% seen once. Antigen specificity for these receptors is unknown. The sequenced sample consisted of CD4+ T cells from PBMCs. The receptors shown here come from a man in his 60s in good health and CMV-seronegative.

This clone appeared a single time. The chain combines TRBV6-6 with TRBJ2-2, with D possibly TRBD2 on 6 matching bases. The germline V gene has CDR1 MNHNY and CDR2 SVGAGI (reference sequence). Trimming cost V 6 bases and J 3 bases, with 14 bases left between them. This CDR3 has 15 residues. This chain's CDR3 is CASSPTKRDTGELFF. The CDR3 region has the DNA TGTGCCAGCAGCCCCACCAAGCGGGACACCGGGGAGCTGTTTTTT.

The chain recombines TRBV6-4 with TRBJ2-7; D unclear. CDR3 length: 11 residues. CDR1 is MRHNA and CDR2 is SNTAGT in the germline V gene. Trimming shortened V by 4 bases and J by 4 bases, and 5 bases separated the two germline ends. CDR3 loop: CASSAPYEQYV. The CDR3 coding sequence is TGTGCCAGCAGTGCCCCTTACGAGCAGTACGTC.

The chain is built from TRBV7-9 and TRBJ1-4; D gene ambiguous. The CDR3 length is 18 residues. Per germline, CDR1 SEHNR and CDR2 FQNEAQ (reference sequence). Trimming took off 0 bases at V and 0 bases at J, with 14 bases between the two ends. The DNA for the CDR3 is TGTGCCAGCAGCTTAGCGCATGCAGGACTATCAACTAATGAAAAACTGTTTTTT. Translation: CASSLAHAGLSTNEKLFF.

In this sample, this clone turned up once. J is TRBJ2-2 and V is TRBV13; tentative D call: TRBD2 (5 bases). Trimming took off 5 bases at V and 0 bases at J, with 13 bases between the two ends. The CDR3 is made up of 16 amino acids. The germline V gene has CDR1 PRHDT and CDR2 FYEKMQ (reference sequence). The CDR3 is CASSRPGIPNTGELFF. In nucleotides, the CDR3 is TGTGCCAGCAGCCGCCCCGGGATTCCGAACACCGGGGAGCTGTTTTTT.

The CDR3: CASSPRTSGRGGGTDTQYF. The CDR3 nucleotides are TGTGCCAGCAGTCCCCGAACTAGCGGGAGGGGAGGGGGCACAGATACGCAGTATTTT. V gene TRBV27 combines with J gene TRBJ2-3; 13 bases match TRBD2. V shed 5 bases and J 1 base; nucleotides not matched to a gene: 12. CDR1 is MNHEY, CDR2 SMNVEV, per germline (reference sequence). This CDR3 has 19 residues.

The chain carries TRBV7-3 and TRBJ2-5, with TRBD2 matching 8 bases. Germline CDR1 SGHTA, CDR2 FQGTGA. The CDR3 runs to 17 residues. Trimming at V came to 4 bases and at J to 5 bases, leaving 15 bases not matched to a gene. CDR3 sequence reads: CASSSRRSAGARETQYF. CDR3 DNA: TGTGCCAGCAGCTCCCGGCGGTCAGCGGGAGCTAGGGAGACCCAGTACTTC.

The rearrangement joins TRBV5-1 to TRBJ2-3, with TRBD2 identical over 9 bases. With V trimmed by 4 bases and J by 0 bases, 3 bases remained unmatched. Looked up from germline, CDR1 is SGHRS and CDR2 is YFSETQ. The CDR3 runs 15 residues. CDR3 sequence reads: CASSATSGSTDTQYF. The CDR3 DNA sequence: TGCGCCAGCAGCGCCACTAGCGGGAGCACAGATACGCAGTATTTT.

Written as DNA, the CDR3 is TGTGCCAGCAGCGTAGCTGATTCCGGGGCTGAGCTTTCGAGGGGGTTCTTC. Its protein product is CASSVADSGAELSRGFF. The rearrangement links TRBV9 to TRBJ2-1; the D call may be TRBD1 or TRBD2 (5 bases each). There are 17 residues in the CDR3. Germline V gene data show CDR1 as SGDLS and CDR2 as YYNGEE. V was pared by 0 bases and J by 15 bases, with 28 bases between.

V is TRBV15 and J is TRBJ2-3, with D unclear. This CDR3 spans 13 amino acids. Trimming shortened V by 5 bases and J by 2 bases, and 8 bases separated the two germline ends. CDR1 and CDR2 (germline): LNHNV, YYDKDF (reference sequence). The CDR3 region has the DNA TGTGCCACCAGCTTTTGGAACACAGATACGCAGTATTTT. Amino acid sequence: CATSFWNTDTQYF.

This chain uses TRBV15 with TRBJ2-5; D uncertain. The CDR3 runs 12 residues. CDR1 is LNHNV, CDR2 YYDKDF, per germline (reference sequence). Trimming cost V 1 base and J 5 bases, with 5 bases left between them. The CDR3 protein is CATSRGLETQYF. The CDR3, as DNA: TGTGCCACCAGCAGAGGGTTGGAGACCCAGTACTTC.

This clone has ten or more counts. The chain combines TRBV5-1 with TRBJ2-5; possible D gene TRBD1, 6 bases. Germline V gene sequence: CDR1 SGHRS, CDR2 YFSETQ. The CDR3 is made up of 18 amino acids. Trimming stripped 5 bases from V and 2 bases from J, with 25 bases between. The CDR3 spells CASSKLFGDKATQETQYF. CDR3 bases: TGCGCCAGCAGTAAACTCTTCGGGGACAAGGCGACTCAAGAGACCCAGTACTTC.

The chain recombines TRBV6-6 with TRBJ2-3; no firm D call. The CDR3 covers 14 residues. The germline CDR1 and CDR2 sequences are MNHNY and SVGAGI (reference sequence). Trimming cost V 4 bases and J 8 bases, with 16 bases left between them. The CDR3 is CASSSPSGPGTQYF. The CDR3 DNA sequence: TGTGCCAGCAGTTCTCCCTCCGGGCCTGGTACGCAGTATTTT.

The chain links TRBV2 to TRBJ2-5; 8 nucleotides match TRBD1. Germline loops: CDR1 SNHLY, CDR2 FYNNEI. The CDR3 sequence is 14 residues long. V shed 3 bases and J 4 bases; nucleotides not matched to a gene: 4. The CDR3 spells CASSDGQGIETQYF. DNA of the CDR3: TGTGCCAGCAGTGACGGACAGGGAATAGAGACCCAGTACTTC.

The chain links TRBV7-6 to TRBJ2-5, with D possibly being TRBD2 (6 bases). Germline assignment: CDR1 SGHVS and CDR2 FNYEAQ. Trimming pared 5 bases from V and 5 bases from J, leaving 15 bases between. The CDR3 is made up of 14 amino acids. The CDR3 loop is CASSLGEVLETQYF. As DNA, the CDR3 is TGTGCCAGCAGCCTGGGGGAGGTTTTGGAGACCCAGTACTTC.

This chain joins TRBV18 and TRBJ2-7; D not resolved. V was trimmed by 1 base and J by 6 bases, leaving 7 bases between them. CDR3 length equals 12 residues. Germline CDR1 is KGHSH and CDR2 is LQKENI. In DNA form, the CDR3 reads TGTGCCAGCTCACCACTGCGAGGCGAGCAGTACTTC. Translated, it gives CASSPLRGEQYF.

This clone has a single count. The chain has TRBV29-1 and TRBJ2-1, with 7 bases fitting TRBD2. CDR1 SQVTM and CDR2 ANQGSEA come from the germline V gene. The CDR3 extends over 14 amino acids. Trimming at V came to 4 bases and at J to 2 bases, leaving 5 bases not matched to a gene. The CDR3 reads CSVVPGGTYNEQFF. The CDR3 DNA sequence: TGCAGCGTTGTTCCGGGGGGAACCTACAATGAGCAGTTCTTC.

This clone was seen just once. This sequence joins TRBV5-1 and TRBJ1-2, with a tentative D call TRBD1 (5 bases). Germline lookup yields CDR1 SGHRS and CDR2 YFSETQ. The V gene lost 6 bases and the J gene lost 1 base, with 19 bases spanning the gap. This CDR3 spans 16 amino acids. The chain's CDR3 is CASTLGDRGFNYGYTF. For the CDR3, the DNA is TGCGCCAGCACCCTCGGGGACCGGGGATTTAACTATGGCTACACCTTC.

This chain uses TRBV6-1 with TRBJ2-1; 16 bases align to TRBD2. Germline CDR1 MNHNS, CDR2 SASEGT. The CDR3 covers 19 residues. V trimming: 2 bases; J trimming: 8 bases; junction bases outside the gene matches: 12. CDR3 in amino acids: CASSEYSWGTSGRVDEQFF. The CDR3, as DNA: TGTGCCAGCAGTGAATACTCTTGGGGGACTAGCGGGAGGGTTGATGAGCAGTTCTTC.

This rearrangement joins TRBV29-1 to TRBJ2-1, with 11 bases fitting TRBD1. Germline V gives CDR1 SQVTM, CDR2 ANQGSEA. V shed 6 bases and J 6 bases; nucleotides not matched to a gene: 7. The CDR3 has 14 amino acids. CDR3 residues: CSVATGTGGNEQFF. The DNA for the CDR3 is TGCAGCGTCGCCACCGGGACAGGGGGCAATGAGCAGTTCTTC.

A few counts support this clone. The chain is built from TRBV11-2 and TRBJ2-7, with D perhaps TRBD2 (5 bases). The CDR3 runs to 14 residues. Germline CDR1 SGHAT, CDR2 FQNNGV. Trimming stripped 0 bases from V and 7 bases from J, with 13 bases between. The CDR3 DNA sequence: TGTGCCAGCAGCTTAGATCCCGGGATAGGGGAGCAGTACTTC. The encoded protein is CASSLDPGIGEQYF.

This clone was observed a few times. This rearrangement joins TRBV7-9 to TRBJ1-1, with D hard to call. Trimming pared 8 bases from V and 3 bases from J, leaving 10 bases between. Germline V CDR1 and CDR2: SEHNR, FQNEAQ (reference sequence). The CDR3 runs to 12 residues. The CDR3 spells CASQGRDTEAFF. CDR3 nucleotide sequence: TGTGCCAGCCAAGGGCGGGACACTGAAGCTTTCTTT.

This sequence joins TRBV10-3 and TRBJ1-6; 8 nucleotides line up with TRBD1. CDR1 and CDR2 from the germline V gene are ENHRY and SYGVKD. This CDR3 is built from 18 residues. J gave up 8 bases and V 3 bases, and 15 bases lay outside the gene matches. The CDR3: CAISEGSDRVGPYSPLHF. Written as DNA, the CDR3 is TGTGCCATCAGTGAAGGTTCGGACAGGGTTGGCCCCTATTCACCCCTCCACTTT.

V usage is TRBV7-2 and J usage is TRBJ1-2, with D tentatively TRBD1 (5 bases). Germline V gene data show CDR1 as SGHTA and CDR2 as FQGNSA. The CDR3 loop spans 15 amino acids. The germline V and J ends were trimmed by 5 bases and 4 bases, with 17 bases remaining between them. The CDR3 loop is CASSQEGQPPYGYTF. CDR3 nucleotide sequence: TGTGCCAGCAGCCAAGAGGGGCAGCCCCCCTATGGCTACACCTTC.

This rearrangement joins TRBV11-2 to TRBJ1-2, with a weak D call TRBD1 (6 bases). The CDR3 contains 15 residues. Germline lookup yields CDR1 SGHAT and CDR2 FQNNGV. The V end lost 0 bases, the J end lost 8 bases, and 16 bases lay between the germline ends. The CDR3 here is CASSLDLNRAMGYTF. The DNA for the CDR3 is TGTGCCAGCAGCTTAGATCTTAACAGGGCTATGGGCTACACCTTC.

This clone was picked up one time. The V call is TRBV6-9, the J call TRBJ1-2; D is unclear. Germline V CDR1 and CDR2: MNHGY, SVAAGI. Trimming cost V 4 bases and J 4 bases, with 4 bases left between them. The CDR3 has 11 residues. CDR3 protein: CASSFGYGYTF. The CDR3 nucleotides read TGTGCCAGCAGTTTTGGCTATGGCTACACCTTC.

CDR3 amino acids: CASRRIPANYGYTF. CDR3 in DNA: TGTGCCAGTAGAAGGATCCCAGCTAACTATGGCTACACCTTC. The chain uses TRBV19 and TRBJ1-2, with D unresolved. The CDR3 is 14 residues long. Trimming left V 6 bases short and J 0 bases short, with 11 bases between. Germline V gene data show CDR1 as LNHDA and CDR2 as SQIVND (reference sequence).

In nucleotides, the CDR3 is TGCAGCGCACAGCTCTCCTATAATTCACCCCTCCACTTT. This gives the protein CSAQLSYNSPLHF. The chain employs TRBV29-1 and TRBJ1-6; D is uncertain. The CDR3 is 13 residues long. The V and J ends lost 7 bases and 0 bases respectively, with 7 bases between them. Germline loops: CDR1 SQVTM, CDR2 ANQGSEA. The whole variable domain, remainder taken from reference TRBV29-1 and TRBJ1-6, is SAVISQKPSRDICQRGTSLTIQCQVDSQVTMMFWYRQQPGQSLTLIATANQGSEATYESGFVIDKFPISRPNLTFSTLTVSNMSPEDSSIYLCSAQLSYNSPLHFGNGTRLTVT.

The sample holds a few counts of this clone. The rearrangement links TRBV7-9 to TRBJ2-3, with D unclear. Looked up from germline, CDR1 is SEHNR and CDR2 is FQNEAQ (reference sequence). V shed 3 bases and J shed 0 bases, with 4 bases lying between them. The CDR3 contains 13 residues. The CDR3 loop reads CASSFYSTDTQYF. The CDR3 DNA sequence: TGTGCCAGCAGCTTCTATAGCACAGATACGCAGTATTTT.

The chain links TRBV7-9 to TRBJ2-6; D not certain. The germline V gene encodes CDR1 SEHNR and CDR2 FQNEAQ (reference sequence). V was pared by 2 bases and J by 4 bases, with 9 bases between. CDR3 length: 15 amino acids. In DNA, the CDR3 is TGTGCCAGCAGCTTAACCCCTAACGGGGCCAACGTCCTGACTTTC. Its translation: CASSLTPNGANVLTF. Full variable domain (remainder filled in from reference TRBV7-9 and TRBJ2-6): DTGVSQNPRHKITKRGQNVTFRCDPISEHNRLYWYRQTLGQGPEFLTYFQNEAQLEKSRLLSDRFSAERPKGSFSTLEIQRTEQGDSAMYLCASSLTPNGANVLTFGAGSRLTVL.

The rearrangement uses TRBV6-1 and TRBJ1-5; D is unclear. Germline V gene sequence: CDR1 MNHNS, CDR2 SASEGT. V lost 2 bases and J 4 bases, leaving 12 bases between the germline ends. CDR3 length: 15 amino acids. The CDR3 region has the DNA TGTGCCAGCAGTGAACACATAGGGCTTAATCAGCCCCAGCATTTT. It encodes CASSEHIGLNQPQHF.